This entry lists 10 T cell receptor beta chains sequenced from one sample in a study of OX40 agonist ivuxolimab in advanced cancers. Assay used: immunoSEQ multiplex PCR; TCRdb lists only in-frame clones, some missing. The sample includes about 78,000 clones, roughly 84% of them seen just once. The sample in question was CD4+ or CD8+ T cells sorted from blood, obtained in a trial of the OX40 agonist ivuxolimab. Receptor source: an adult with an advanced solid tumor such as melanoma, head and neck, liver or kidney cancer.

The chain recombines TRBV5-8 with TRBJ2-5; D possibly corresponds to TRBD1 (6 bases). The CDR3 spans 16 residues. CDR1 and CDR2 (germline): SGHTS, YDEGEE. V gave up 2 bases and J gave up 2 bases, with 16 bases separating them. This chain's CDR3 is CASSLSGQSPQETQYF. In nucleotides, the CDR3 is TGTGCCAGCAGCTTATCCGGACAGTCCCCTCAAGAGACCCAGTACTTC.

The DNA for the CDR3 is TGTGCCAGCAGCGCATCCGGGACAAGGTTTAACTATGGCTACACCTTC. Translation: CASSASGTRFNYGYTF. This chain connects TRBV9 to TRBJ1-2; TRBD1 is a possible D gene (6 bases). The CDR3 contains 16 residues. V was shortened by 3 bases and J by 1 base, with 16 bases between the two germline ends. From germline, CDR1 is SGDLS and CDR2 YYNGEE.

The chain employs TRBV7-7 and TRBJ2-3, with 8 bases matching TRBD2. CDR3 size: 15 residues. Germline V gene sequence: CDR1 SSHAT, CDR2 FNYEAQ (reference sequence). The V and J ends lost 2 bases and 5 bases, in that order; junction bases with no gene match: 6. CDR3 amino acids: CASSLSGGRVDTQYF. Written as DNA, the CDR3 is TGTGCCAGCAGCTTAAGCGGGGGCCGCGTAGATACGCAGTATTTT. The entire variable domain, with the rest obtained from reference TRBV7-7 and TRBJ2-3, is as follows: GAGVSQSPRYKVTKRGQDVTLRCDPISSHATLYWYQQALGQGPEFLTYFNYEAQPDKSGLPSDRFSAERPEGSISTLTIQRTEQRDSAMYRCASSLSGGRVDTQYFGPGTRLTVL.

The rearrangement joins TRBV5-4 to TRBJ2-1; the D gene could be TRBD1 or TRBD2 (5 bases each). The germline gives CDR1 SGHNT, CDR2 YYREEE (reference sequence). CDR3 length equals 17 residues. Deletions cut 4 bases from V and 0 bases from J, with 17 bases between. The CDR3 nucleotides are TGTGCCAGCAGCCCGGGGCCAGACATGAGCTCCTACAATGAGCAGTTCTTC. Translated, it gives CASSPGPDMSSYNEQFF.

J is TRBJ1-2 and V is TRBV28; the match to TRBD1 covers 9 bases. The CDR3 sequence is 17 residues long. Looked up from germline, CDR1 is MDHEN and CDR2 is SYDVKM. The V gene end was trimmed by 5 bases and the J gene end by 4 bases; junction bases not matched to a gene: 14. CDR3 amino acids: CASSAYRGPLKGYGYTF. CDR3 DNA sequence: TGTGCCAGCAGTGCCTACAGGGGGCCCCTCAAGGGCTATGGCTACACCTTC.

The CDR3 loop reads CASSDSSGPISGQYF. In nucleotides, the CDR3 is TGTGCCAGCAGTGACTCTAGCGGGCCTATCTCAGGGCAGTATTTT. This chain links TRBV6-4 with TRBJ2-3; TRBD2 aligns across 7 bases. The CDR3 spans 15 residues. Germline V lookup: CDR1 MRHNA, CDR2 SNTAGT. The ends lost 0 bases at V and 11 bases at J; junction bases unmatched: 11.

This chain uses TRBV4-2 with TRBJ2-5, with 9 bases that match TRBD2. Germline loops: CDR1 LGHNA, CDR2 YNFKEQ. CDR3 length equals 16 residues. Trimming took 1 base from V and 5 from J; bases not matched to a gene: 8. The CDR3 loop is CASSQGVSGGRETQYF. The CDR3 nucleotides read TGTGCCAGCAGCCAAGGTGTTAGCGGGGGCCGGGAGACCCAGTACTTC.

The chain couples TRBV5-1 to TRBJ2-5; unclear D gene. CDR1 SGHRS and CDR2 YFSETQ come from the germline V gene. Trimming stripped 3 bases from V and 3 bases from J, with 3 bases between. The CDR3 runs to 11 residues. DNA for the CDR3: TGCGCCAGCAGCTATAAAGAGACCCAGTACTTC. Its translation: CASSYKETQYF.

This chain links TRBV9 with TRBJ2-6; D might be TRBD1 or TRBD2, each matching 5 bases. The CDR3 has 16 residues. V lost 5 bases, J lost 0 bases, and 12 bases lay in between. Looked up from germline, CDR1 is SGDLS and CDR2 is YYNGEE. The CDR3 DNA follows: TGTGCCAGCAGTGCTGGGGGAGTCTCTGGGGCCAACGTCCTGACTTTC. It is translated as CASSAGGVSGANVLTF.

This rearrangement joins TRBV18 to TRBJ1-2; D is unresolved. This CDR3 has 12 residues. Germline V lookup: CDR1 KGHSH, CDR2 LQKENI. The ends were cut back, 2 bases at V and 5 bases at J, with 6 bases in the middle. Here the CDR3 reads CASSPNEYGYTF. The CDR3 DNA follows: TGTGCCAGCTCACCAAACGAGTATGGCTACACCTTC.